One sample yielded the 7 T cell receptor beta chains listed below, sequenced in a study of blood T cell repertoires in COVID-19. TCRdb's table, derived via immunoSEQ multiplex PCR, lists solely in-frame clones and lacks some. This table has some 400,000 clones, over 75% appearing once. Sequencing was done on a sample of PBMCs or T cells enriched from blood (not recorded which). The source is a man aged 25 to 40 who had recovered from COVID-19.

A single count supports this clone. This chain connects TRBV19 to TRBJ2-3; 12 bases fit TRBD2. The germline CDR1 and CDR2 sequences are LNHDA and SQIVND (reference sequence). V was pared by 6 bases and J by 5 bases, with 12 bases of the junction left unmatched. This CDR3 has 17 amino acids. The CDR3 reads CASSHALGLAGEDTQYF. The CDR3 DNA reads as TGTGCCAGTAGCCATGCCCTGGGACTAGCGGGTGAAGATACGCAGTATTTT. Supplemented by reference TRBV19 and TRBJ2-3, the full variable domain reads DGGITQSPKYLFRKEGQNVTLSCEQNLNHDAMYWYRQDPGQGLRLIYYSQIVNDFQKGDIAEGYSVSREKKESFPLTVTSAQKNPTAFYLCASSHALGLAGEDTQYFGPGTRLTVL.

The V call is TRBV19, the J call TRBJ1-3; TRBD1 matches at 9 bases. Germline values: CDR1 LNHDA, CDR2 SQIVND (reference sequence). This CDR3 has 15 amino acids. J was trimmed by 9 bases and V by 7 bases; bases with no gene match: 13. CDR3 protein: CASMRTGVTIGTIYF. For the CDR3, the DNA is TGTGCCAGTATGAGGACAGGGGTGACCATCGGCACCATATATTTT.

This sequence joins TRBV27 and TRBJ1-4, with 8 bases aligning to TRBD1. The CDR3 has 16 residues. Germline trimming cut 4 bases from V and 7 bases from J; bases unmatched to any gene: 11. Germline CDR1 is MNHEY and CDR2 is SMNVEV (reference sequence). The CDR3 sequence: CASSSRGPVWGEKLFF. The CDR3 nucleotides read TGTGCCAGCAGTTCCAGGGGGCCGGTATGGGGTGAAAAACTGTTTTTT.

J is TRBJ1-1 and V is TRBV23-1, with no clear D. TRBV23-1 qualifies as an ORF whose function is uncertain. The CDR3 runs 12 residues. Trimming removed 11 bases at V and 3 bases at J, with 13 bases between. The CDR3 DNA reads TGCGCCGCCCTTTGCCAGGACACTGAAGCTTTCTTT. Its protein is CAALCQDTEAFF.

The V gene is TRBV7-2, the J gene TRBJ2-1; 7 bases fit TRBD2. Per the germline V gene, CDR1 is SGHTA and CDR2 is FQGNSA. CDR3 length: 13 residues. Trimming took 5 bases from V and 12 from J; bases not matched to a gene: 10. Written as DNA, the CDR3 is TGTGCCAGCAGCCCCACTAGCGTCCAAAGGCAGTTCTTC. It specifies CASSPTSVQRQFF.

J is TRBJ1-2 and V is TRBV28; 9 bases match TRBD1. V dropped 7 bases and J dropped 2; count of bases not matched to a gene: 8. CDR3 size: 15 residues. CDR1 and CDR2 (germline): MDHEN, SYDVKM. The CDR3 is CASTKQGAGNYGYTF. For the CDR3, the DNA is TGTGCCAGCACCAAACAGGGGGCCGGCAACTATGGCTACACCTTC.

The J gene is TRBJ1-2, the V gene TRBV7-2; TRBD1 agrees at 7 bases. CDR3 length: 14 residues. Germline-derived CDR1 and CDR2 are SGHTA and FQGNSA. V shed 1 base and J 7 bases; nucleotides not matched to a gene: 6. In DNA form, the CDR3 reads TGTGCCAGCAGCTTAGGAGTCAGGGGGGTTGGCTACACCTTC. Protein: CASSLGVRGVGYTF. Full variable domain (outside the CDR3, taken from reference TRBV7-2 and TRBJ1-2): GAGVSQSPSNKVTEKGKDVELRCDPISGHTALYWYRQSLGQGLEFLIYFQGNSAPDKSGLPSDRFSAERTGGSVSTLTIQRTQQEDSAVYLCASSLGVRGVGYTFGSGTRLTVV.